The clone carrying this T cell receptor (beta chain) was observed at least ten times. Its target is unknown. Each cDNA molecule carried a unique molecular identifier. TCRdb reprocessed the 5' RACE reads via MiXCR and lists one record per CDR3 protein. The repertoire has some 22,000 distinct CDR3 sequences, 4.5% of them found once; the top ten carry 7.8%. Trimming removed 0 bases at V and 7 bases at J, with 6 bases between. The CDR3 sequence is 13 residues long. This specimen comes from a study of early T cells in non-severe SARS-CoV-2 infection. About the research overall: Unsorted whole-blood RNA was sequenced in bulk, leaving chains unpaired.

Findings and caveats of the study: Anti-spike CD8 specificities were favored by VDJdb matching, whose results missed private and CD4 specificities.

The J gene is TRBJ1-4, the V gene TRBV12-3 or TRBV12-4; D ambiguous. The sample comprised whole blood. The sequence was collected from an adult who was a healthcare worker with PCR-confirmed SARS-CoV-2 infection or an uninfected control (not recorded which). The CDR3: CASSLAEGEKLFF. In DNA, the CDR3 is TGTGCCAGCAGTTTAGCAGAAGGTGAAAAACTGTTTTTT.